Below, 8 T cell receptor beta chains from the same sample are listed, as sequenced in a study of blood T cell repertoires in COVID-19. Using immunoSEQ multiplex PCR, the repertoire was profiled, and TCRdb retains in-frame clones only, with some absent. The sample lists roughly 230,000 clones; around four fifths were seen once. The sequencing sample was made of peripheral blood. These TCRs come from a middle-aged man with active or convalescent COVID-19.

The chain carries TRBV7-3 and TRBJ2-1, with 12 bases aligning to TRBD2. CDR1 and CDR2 from the germline V gene are SGHTA and FQGTGA. V lost 0 bases to trimming and J lost 7 bases; unmatched junction nucleotides: 4. The CDR3 runs 16 residues. CDR3 DNA sequence: TGTGCCAGCAGCTTAACCCTAGCGGGGGGGAGAAATGAGCAGTTCTTC. Its protein is CASSLTLAGGRNEQFF. Full variable domain (outside the CDR3, taken from reference TRBV7-3 and TRBJ2-1): GAGVSQTPSNKVTEKGKYVELRCDPISGHTALYWYRQSLGQGPEFLIYFQGTGAADDSGLPNDRFFAVRPEGSVSTLKIQRTERGDSAVYLCASSLTLAGGRNEQFFGPGTRLTVL.

The chain couples TRBV5-1 to TRBJ1-6; D is unclear. Trimming cost V 0 bases and J 9 bases, with 13 bases left between them. The CDR3 sequence is 15 residues long. Germline V gene data show CDR1 as SGHRS and CDR2 as YFSETQ. As DNA, the CDR3 is TGCGCCAGCAGCTTGGACGCCTTGGAGGGTTCACCCCTCCACTTT. Amino acid sequence: CASSLDALEGSPLHF. Full variable domain (rest looked up from reference TRBV5-1 and TRBJ1-6): KAGVTQTPRYLIKTRGQQVTLSCSPISGHRSVSWYQQTPGQGLQFLFEYFSETQRNKGNFPGRFSGRQFSNSRSEMNVSTLELGDSALYLCASSLDALEGSPLHFGNGTRLTVT.

The chain couples TRBV12-5 to TRBJ2-2; 9 nucleotides agree with TRBD2. There are 18 residues in the CDR3. From germline, CDR1 is LGHNT and CDR2 FRNRAP. V shed 0 bases and J 6 bases; nucleotides not matched to a gene: 11. CDR3 nucleotide sequence: TGTGCTAGTGGTTTGGTAAGGGGTTTAGCGGGAGTGTCCGGGGAGCTGTTTTTT. It translates to CASGLVRGLAGVSGELFF. Drawing the rest from reference TRBV12-5 and TRBJ2-2, the complete variable domain is DARVTQTPRHKVTEMGQEVTMRCQPILGHNTVFWYRQTMMQGLELLAYFRNRAPLDDSGMPKDRFSAEMPDATLATLKIQPSEPRDSAVYFCASGLVRGLAGVSGELFFGEGSRLTVL.

The rearrangement joins TRBV6-6 to TRBJ1-2; D is undetermined. This CDR3 has 14 amino acids. Trimming pared 5 bases from V and 2 bases from J, leaving 12 bases between. In germline, CDR1 is MNHNY, CDR2 SVGAGI (reference sequence). The CDR3 nucleotides read TGTGCCAGCAGTACTCGAGATCCCAACTATGGCTACACCTTC. It codes for CASSTRDPNYGYTF.

The genes are TRBV7-9 and TRBJ1-1; tentatively, D is TRBD1 (6 bases). The V and J ends lost 5 bases and 3 bases respectively, with 22 bases between them. The CDR3 consists of 17 residues. Looked up from germline, CDR1 is SEHNR and CDR2 is FQNEAQ (reference sequence). CDR3 in DNA: TGTGCCAGCAGCCAACACCCTGCAGGGGCGGGAGACACTGAAGCTTTCTTT. This encodes CASSQHPAGAGDTEAFF.

The V gene is TRBV12-3 or TRBV12-4, the J gene TRBJ1-1; unclear D gene. V was trimmed by 7 bases and J by 7 bases, leaving 10 bases between them. This CDR3 region has 11 residues. CDR3 amino acids: CASMGVGEAFF. DNA for the CDR3: TGTGCCAGCATGGGAGTGGGTGAAGCTTTCTTT.

This chain joins TRBV2 and TRBJ1-6; D may be TRBD1 (6 bases). The CDR3 has 15 amino acids. The germline V gene encodes CDR1 SNHLY and CDR2 FYNNEI. V gave up 5 bases and J gave up 10 bases, with 18 bases separating them. CDR3 DNA sequence: TGTGCCAGCAGTCCATTTGCGGGGGCAGCCTCACCCCTCCACTTT. Its protein product is CASSPFAGAASPLHF.

CDR3 nucleotide sequence: TGCAGTGCTAGTAGCAGGGGGAACATCCATAGCAATCAGCCCCAGCATTTT. Its protein product is CSASSRGNIHSNQPQHF. This chain links TRBV20-1 with TRBJ1-5; 7 bases are a match to TRBD1. This CDR3 contains 17 residues. The ends lost 3 bases at V and 0 bases at J; junction bases unmatched: 11. Looked up from germline, CDR1 is DFQATT and CDR2 is SNEGSKA (reference sequence).